This section outlines one TCR beta chain sequence together with its context. The CDR3 extends over 14 amino acids. V shed 6 bases and J shed 8 bases, with 16 bases lying between them. Germline CDR1 reads MDHEN; CDR2 reads SYDVKM. The data are from a study of blood T cell repertoires in COVID-19. Study overall: T cells, B-cell-depleted T cells, or PBMCs provided the cDNA or gDNA that served as material.

Here immunoSEQ multiplex PCR was the method, and the copy in TCRdb shows in-frame clones only, minus some. The table records approximately 37,000 clones, about 90% of them present only once. This receptor was taken from a woman over 75 with acute or convalescent COVID-19. V and J are TRBV28 and TRBJ1-4, with a possible D match to TRBD1 (6 bases). Specimen: peripheral blood. The CDR3 here is CASRIGGAGEKLFF. Here the CDR3 DNA reads TGTGCCAGCAGAATTGGGGGGGCTGGGGAAAAACTGTTTTTT.